This T cell receptor beta chain was sequenced during a study of blood T cell repertoires in COVID-19. Study as a whole: In each case, the material was cDNA or gDNA derived from T cells, B-cell-depleted T cells, or PBMCs.

This clone was recorded once. From germline, CDR1 is SNHLY and CDR2 FYNNEI. V lost 6 bases and J lost 4; bases outside the gene matches: 5. This CDR3 is 13 amino acids long. Assay used: immunoSEQ multiplex PCR; TCRdb lists only in-frame clones, some missing. This table has under 300,000 clones, roughly 93% appearing once. Sequenced input: PBMCs or T cells enriched from blood (not recorded which). The chain has TRBV2 and TRBJ1-1; 7 nucleotides align to TRBD1. This clonotype was obtained from a woman between 40 and 50 years old with acute COVID-19. Here the CDR3 reads CASRRQGSTEAFF. The CDR3 region has the DNA TGTGCCAGCAGACGACAGGGTAGCACTGAAGCTTTCTTT.